This T cell receptor beta chain was recovered during a study of blood T cell repertoires in COVID-19. The assay was immunoSEQ multiplex PCR, and TCRdb's table has in-frame clones only and misses some. The sample gives 330,000 or so clones, 92% of which show up once; about a fifth is in the top ten. This CDR3 has 15 amino acids. V lost 3 bases to trimming and J lost 6 bases, with 12 bases between them. CDR1 WSHSY and CDR2 SAAADI come from the germline V gene. The rearrangement joins TRBV10-2 to TRBJ1-6, with a weak D call TRBD1 (6 bases). The sequence came from a woman aged 30 to 39 who had recovered from COVID-19. Source material: PBMCs or T cells enriched from blood (not recorded which). CDR3 residues: CASSDNRASNSPLHF. For the CDR3, the DNA is TGCGCCAGCAGTGATAACAGGGCTTCTAATTCACCCCTCCACTTT.